The 31 T cell receptor beta chains given below trace back to one sample, sequenced in a study of blood T cells in healthy people across ages. The use of a sample-barcoded 5' primer and a J-beta primer mix characterized a second PCR of roughly 6 to 11 cycles. One entry per CDR3 protein results from TCRdb running MiXCR on the 5' RACE reads. The sample records 750,000 to 950,000 distinct CDR3 sequences, roughly 24% being singletons. This sample was also put to use in a study of T cells of mothers and their children.

Sequenced input: blood. The receptor source for this set is a boy aged 5 to 17 in good health.

This clonotype was detected a few times. This chain links TRBV5-1 with TRBJ1-2; 9 nucleotides match TRBD1. J gave up 1 base and V 2 bases, and 9 bases lay outside the gene matches. The CDR3 extends over 17 amino acids. Per germline, CDR1 SGHRS and CDR2 YFSETQ. The chain's CDR3 is CASSFGMTGGFNYGYTF. In DNA form, the CDR3 reads TGCGCCAGCAGCTTCGGGATGACAGGGGGTTTTAACTATGGCTACACCTTC.

The genes are TRBV5-1 and TRBJ1-2; 9 nucleotides match TRBD1. Looked up from germline, CDR1 is SGHRS and CDR2 is YFSETQ. This CDR3 has 13 residues. Germline trimming cut 4 bases from V and 6 bases from J; bases unmatched to any gene: 4. For the CDR3, the DNA is TGCGCCAGCAGCCAACGGACAGGGGATGGCTACACCTTC. This gives the protein CASSQRTGDGYTF.

The rearrangement uses TRBV7-9 and TRBJ1-2, with no clear D. CDR3 length equals 17 residues. The ends were cut back, 2 bases at V and 0 bases at J, with 16 bases in the middle. Germline V CDR1 and CDR2: SEHNR, FQNEAQ (reference sequence). The CDR3 here is CASSLNPGITPNYGYTF. For the CDR3, the DNA is TGTGCCAGCAGCTTAAACCCGGGGATCACCCCTAACTATGGCTACACCTTC.

This clonotype was detected only a few times. This chain uses TRBV20-1 with TRBJ2-6; no reliable D call. Germline V gene sequence: CDR1 DFQATT, CDR2 SNEGSKA (reference sequence). The CDR3 has 15 residues. The ends were cut back, 5 bases at V and 0 bases at J, with 11 bases in the middle. CDR3 protein: CSAPLTSSGANVLTF. CDR3 bases: TGCAGTGCTCCGCTCACGAGCTCTGGGGCCAACGTCCTGACTTTC.

This clonotype was recorded a few times. This sequence joins TRBV7-9 and TRBJ2-5, with no clear D. The CDR3 loop spans 12 amino acids. The germline gives CDR1 SEHNR, CDR2 FQNEAQ (reference sequence). Deletions cut 4 bases from V and 3 bases from J, with 6 bases between. CDR3 region: CASSSAEETQYF. In DNA, the CDR3 is TGTGCCAGCAGCTCGGCAGAAGAGACCCAGTACTTC.

This clonotype was seen only a few times. V and J are TRBV20-1 and TRBJ1-1; D perhaps matches TRBD1 (5 bases). This CDR3 comprises 13 residues. The V gene's germline CDR1 is DFQATT and CDR2 SNEGSKA (reference sequence). Between the trimmed V and J ends, which lost 0 bases and 8 bases, there was a span of 13 bases. The chain's CDR3 is CSARDLRAGEAFF. The CDR3 DNA is TGCAGTGCTAGAGATCTTCGGGCAGGGGAAGCTTTCTTT.

This clonotype came up a few times. This chain connects TRBV4-2 to TRBJ2-6; D not resolved. The V and J ends lost 2 bases and 4 bases respectively, with 15 bases between them. This CDR3 has 17 residues. Per germline, CDR1 LGHNA and CDR2 YNFKEQ. Here the CDR3 DNA reads TGTGCCAGCAGCCAATTGGGTTCCGATTCCGGGGCCAACGTCCTGACTTTC. Translated: CASSQLGSDSGANVLTF.

The J gene is TRBJ2-2, the V gene TRBV10-3; D is undetermined. The germline CDR1 and CDR2 sequences are ENHRY and SYGVKD. This CDR3 contains 14 residues. Trimming removed 4 bases at V and 0 bases at J, with 6 bases between. CDR3 bases: TGTGCCATCAGTGGGCTGTCGAACACCGGGGAGCTGTTTTTT. Translated, it gives CAISGLSNTGELFF.

This CDR3 reads CASSLLASGYNEQFF. CDR3 DNA sequence: TGTGCCAGCTCACTACTAGCGTCCGGTTACAATGAGCAGTTCTTC. This chain joins TRBV18 and TRBJ2-7; 7 bases are a match to TRBD2. TRBJ2-1 matches the DNA end more closely, so the J call is doubtful. Germline assignment: CDR1 KGHSH and CDR2 LQKENI. The CDR3 is made up of 15 amino acids.

This clonotype occurred a few times. The chain employs TRBV4-1 and TRBJ2-3; 11 bases are a match to TRBD2. CDR1 and CDR2 (germline): MGHRA, YSYEKL. J was trimmed by 2 bases and V by 1 base; bases with no gene match: 2. This CDR3 comprises 16 residues. In DNA form, the CDR3 reads TGCGCCAGCAGCCAAGGACTAGCGGGGACCACAGATACGCAGTATTTT. This sequence encodes CASSQGLAGTTDTQYF.

The table lists this clonotype with many counts. This sequence joins TRBV6-6 and TRBJ2-1; 7 positions agree with TRBD2. The CDR3 extends over 15 amino acids. The trim removed 0 bases at V and 2 bases at J, leaving 1 base unmatched. The V gene's germline CDR1 is MNHNY and CDR2 SVGAGI (reference sequence). Here the CDR3 reads CASSYSAGAYNEQFF. In DNA form, the CDR3 reads TGTGCCAGCAGTTACTCGGCGGGGGCCTACAATGAGCAGTTCTTC.

The chain joins TRBV12-3 or TRBV12-4 to TRBJ1-4; D is perhaps TRBD1 (6 bases). This CDR3 has 16 amino acids. Trimming removed 1 base at V and 4 bases at J, with 13 bases between. This CDR3 is CASSLGRTESNEKLFF. Here the CDR3 DNA reads TGTGCCAGCAGTTTAGGGAGGACAGAGAGTAATGAAAAACTGTTTTTT.

This clonotype came up a few times. This chain joins TRBV7-8 and TRBJ2-5; 11 nucleotides align to TRBD1. TRBJ2-1 explains the end of the DNA better; the J call may be wrong. This CDR3 has 15 residues. Germline CDR1 and CDR2: SGHVS and FQNEAQ. The chain's CDR3 is CASSLMGQGENEQFF. The CDR3 nucleotides read TGTGCCAGCAGCTTAATGGGACAGGGGGAAAATGAGCAGTTCTTC.

This clonotype was detected only a few times. The gene calls are TRBV20-1 and TRBJ2-3; 7 bases fit TRBD2. This CDR3 spans 15 amino acids. V shed 6 bases and J 8 bases; nucleotides not matched to a gene: 17. Germline V lookup: CDR1 DFQATT, CDR2 SNEGSKA (reference sequence). CDR3 residues: CSAQGASGGWGTQYF. The DNA of the CDR3 is TGCAGTGCGCAAGGAGCATCGGGGGGATGGGGTACGCAGTATTTT.

Regarding this clonotype: Sequence at one end of the junction differs from germline and may be a read error. This chain links TRBV5-5 with TRBJ2-2, with a possible D match to TRBD2 (6 bases). CDR3 length: 16 amino acids. CDR1 SGHKS and CDR2 YYEKEE come from the germline V gene (reference sequence). CDR3 loop: CASSSRLDLPTGELFF. CDR3 nucleotides: TGTGCCAGCAGCTCCCGACTAGATTTACCCACCGGGGAGTTGTTTTTT.

The table lists this clonotype with many counts. The chain recombines TRBV5-1 with TRBJ2-7, with 7 bases lining up with TRBD1. The CDR3 is 14 amino acids. CDR1 and CDR2 from the germline V gene are SGHRS and YFSETQ. Trimming took 0 bases from V and 2 from J; bases not matched to a gene: 2. As DNA, the CDR3 is TGCGCCAGCAGCTTGGCCGGGACAGCCTACGAGCAGTACTTC. This codes for CASSLAGTAYEQYF.

This clonotype has more than one count but fewer than ten. The chain recombines TRBV27 with TRBJ1-2, with TRBD1 matching 7 bases. Per the germline V gene, CDR1 is MNHEY and CDR2 is SMNVEV (reference sequence). The CDR3 contains 16 residues. Trimming removed 6 bases from V and 1 base from J; junction bases left unmatched: 11. CDR3 DNA sequence: TGTGCCAGCAGCTCCCTAGGAGGGGGCGATAACTATGGCTACACCTTC. Translating gives CASSSLGGGDNYGYTF.

Written as DNA, the CDR3 is TGTGCCACCAGCAGAGGGAAGGCGGGGGGTGAGCAGTTCTTC. Its translation: CATSRGKAGGEQFF. The chain combines TRBV15 with TRBJ2-5, with 8 bases identical to TRBD2. The DNA end is more similar to TRBJ2-1, so the J call may be wrong. The CDR3 has 14 amino acids. The germline gives CDR1 LNHNV, CDR2 YYDKDF (reference sequence).

The genes are TRBV7-6 and TRBJ2-1; 12 positions match TRBD2. Unmatched junction bases numbered 11, after V lost 5 bases and J lost 9 bases. The germline gives CDR1 SGHVS, CDR2 FNYEAQ. The CDR3 length is 16 residues. In nucleotides, the CDR3 is TGTGCCAGCAGCCCCAACCCTAGCGGGGGGGCGGGTGAGCAGTTCTTC. It encodes CASSPNPSGGAGEQFF.

This clonotype was seen a handful of times. The rearrangement uses TRBV6-4 and TRBJ2-5; 9 nucleotides line up with TRBD2. Matching the DNA end better, TRBJ2-1 makes the J call doubtful. Germline V gives CDR1 MRHNA, CDR2 SNTAGT. This CDR3 comprises 15 residues. Written as DNA, the CDR3 is TGTGCCAGCAGTGACACAGGGACTAGCCGAAATGAGCAGTTCTTC. This translates into CASSDTGTSRNEQFF.

This clonotype was counted a few times. This chain joins TRBV2 and TRBJ1-2; 8 bases are a match to TRBD1. Germline CDR1 SNHLY, CDR2 FYNNEI. Losses at the gene ends were 4 bases for V and 1 base for J; bases not matched to a gene: 8. The CDR3 has 16 residues. In DNA form, the CDR3 reads TGTGCCAGCAGTGCCGGGAGGACAGGGAATAACTATGGCTACACCTTC. As protein: CASSAGRTGNNYGYTF.

The V and J genes are TRBV6-1 and TRBJ2-7, with 7 bases that match TRBD1. Germline V gene data show CDR1 as MNHNS and CDR2 as SASEGT. The V segment lost 0 bases and the J segment 4 bases; nucleotides outside the gene matches: 12. The CDR3 is 17 residues long. CDR3 DNA sequence: TGTGCCAGCAGTGAAGCGGCGGGCGTGGGCAGGGGGTACGAGCAGTACTTC. Its protein product is CASSEAAGVGRGYEQYF.

The chain couples TRBV18 to TRBJ2-7; perhaps D is TRBD1 or TRBD2 (5 bases each). The ends were cut back, 0 bases at V and 2 bases at J, with 11 bases in the middle. CDR3 length equals 15 residues. The germline CDR1 and CDR2 sequences are KGHSH and LQKENI. CDR3 sequence reads: CASSPPAQGPYEQYF. CDR3 bases: TGTGCCAGCTCACCACCGGCGCAGGGACCCTACGAGCAGTACTTC.

V and J are TRBV4-2 and TRBJ2-1, with 11 positions matching TRBD2. CDR3 length equals 16 residues. From germline, CDR1 is LGHNA and CDR2 YNFKEQ. V was clipped by 4 bases and J by 0 bases; unmatched bases: 2. CDR3 loop: CASSPGTSGSYNEQFF. CDR3 sequence (DNA): TGTGCCAGCAGCCCCGGGACTAGCGGCTCCTACAATGAGCAGTTCTTC.

This chain joins TRBV10-3 and TRBJ2-6, with TRBD2 identical over 7 bases. CDR3 length: 16 amino acids. Trimming took 3 bases from V and 3 from J; bases not matched to a gene: 5. Per the germline V gene, CDR1 is ENHRY and CDR2 is SYGVKD. The DNA of the CDR3 is TGTGCCATCAGTGACCCCCCGGGGGGTGGGGCCAACGTCCTGACTTTC. Its protein product is CAISDPPGGGANVLTF.

The rearrangement joins TRBV7-9 to TRBJ2-3, with a possible D match to TRBD1 (5 bases). Trimming removed 5 bases from V and 0 bases from J, with 12 bases in between. In germline, CDR1 is SEHNR, CDR2 FQNEAQ (reference sequence). This CDR3 spans 15 amino acids. The CDR3 nucleotides read TGTGCCAGCAGCCCCCGACAGAGTAGCACAGATACGCAGTATTTT. Protein: CASSPRQSSTDTQYF. Complete variable domain (other parts from reference TRBV7-9 and TRBJ2-3): DTGVSQNPRHKITKRGQNVTFRCDPISEHNRLYWYRQTLGQGPEFLTYFQNEAQLEKSRLLSDRFSAERPKGSFSTLEIQRTEQGDSAMYLCASSPRQSSTDTQYFGPGTRLTVL.

The CDR3 loop reads CASTSFTYEQYF. The CDR3 region has the DNA TGCGCCAGCACGTCATTCACCTACGAGCAGTACTTC. The chain is built from TRBV5-1 and TRBJ2-7, with D unclear. CDR1 SGHRS and CDR2 YFSETQ come from the germline V gene. The CDR3 has 12 residues. Deletions cut 6 bases from V and 2 bases from J, with 9 bases between.

The CDR3 spells CASSGRDRGNNEQFF. The CDR3 DNA sequence: TGTGCCAGCAGCGGCCGGGACAGGGGAAACAATGAGCAGTTCTTC. This chain uses TRBV7-9 with TRBJ2-1; 10 bases fit TRBD1. Germline assignment: CDR1 SEHNR and CDR2 FQNEAQ (reference sequence). The CDR3 runs 15 residues. Trimming took 5 bases from V and 5 from J; bases not matched to a gene: 6.

The gene calls are TRBV29-1 and TRBJ2-1; D may be TRBD2 (5 bases). The CDR3 is 13 amino acids. Between the trimmed V and J ends, which lost 0 bases and 5 bases, there was a span of 8 bases. Germline CDR1 is SQVTM and CDR2 is ANQGSEA. The CDR3 DNA is TGCAGCGTTGAAGATCTCGGGGACAATGAGCAGTTCTTC. It is translated as CSVEDLGDNEQFF.

This clonotype showed up just once. The chain uses TRBV6-1 and TRBJ2-4; 10 nucleotides line up with TRBD1. V gave up 4 bases and J gave up 7 bases; unmatched junction bases: 10. The CDR3 has 16 residues. Germline CDR1 and CDR2: MNHNS and SASEGT. CDR3 DNA sequence: TGTGCCAGCAGTGTTAAGGAGGGACAGGGGTGGAACATTCAGTACTTC. Its protein product is CASSVKEGQGWNIQYF.

The chain has TRBV12-5 and TRBJ1-1; TRBD1 is a possible D gene (5 bases). Germline V lookup: CDR1 LGHNT, CDR2 FRNRAP. CDR3 length: 15 residues. The germline V and J ends were trimmed by 3 bases and 0 bases, with 11 bases remaining between them. The CDR3 here is CASGFVTGLNTEAFF. The CDR3 bases are TGTGCTAGTGGTTTCGTTACAGGCTTGAACACTGAAGCTTTCTTT.